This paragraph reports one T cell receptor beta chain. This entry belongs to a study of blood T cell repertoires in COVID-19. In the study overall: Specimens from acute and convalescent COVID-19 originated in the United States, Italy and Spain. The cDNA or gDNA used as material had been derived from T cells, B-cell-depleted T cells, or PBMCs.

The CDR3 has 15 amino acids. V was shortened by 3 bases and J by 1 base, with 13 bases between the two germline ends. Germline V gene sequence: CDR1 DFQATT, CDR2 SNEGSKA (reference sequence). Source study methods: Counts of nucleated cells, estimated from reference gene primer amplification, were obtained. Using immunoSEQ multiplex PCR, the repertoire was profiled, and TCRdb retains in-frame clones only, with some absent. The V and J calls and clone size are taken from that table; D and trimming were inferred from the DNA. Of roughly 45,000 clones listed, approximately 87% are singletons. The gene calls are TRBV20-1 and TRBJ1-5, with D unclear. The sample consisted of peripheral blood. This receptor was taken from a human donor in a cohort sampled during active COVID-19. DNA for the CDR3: TGCAGTGCTAGTGAGTACACCAAGAGCAATCAGCCCCAGCATTTT. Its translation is CSASEYTKSNQPQHF.